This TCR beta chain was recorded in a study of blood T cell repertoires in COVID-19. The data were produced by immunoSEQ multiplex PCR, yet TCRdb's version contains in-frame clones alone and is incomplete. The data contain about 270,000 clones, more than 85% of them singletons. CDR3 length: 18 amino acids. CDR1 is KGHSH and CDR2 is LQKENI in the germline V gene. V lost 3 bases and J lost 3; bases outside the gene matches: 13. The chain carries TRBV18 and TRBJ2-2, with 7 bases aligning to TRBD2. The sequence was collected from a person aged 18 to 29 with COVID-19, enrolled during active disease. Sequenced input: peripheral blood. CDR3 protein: CASSPPRTSRDYTGELFF. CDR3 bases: TGTGCCAGCTCACCGCCCAGGACTAGTAGGGATTACACCGGGGAGCTGTTTTTT.